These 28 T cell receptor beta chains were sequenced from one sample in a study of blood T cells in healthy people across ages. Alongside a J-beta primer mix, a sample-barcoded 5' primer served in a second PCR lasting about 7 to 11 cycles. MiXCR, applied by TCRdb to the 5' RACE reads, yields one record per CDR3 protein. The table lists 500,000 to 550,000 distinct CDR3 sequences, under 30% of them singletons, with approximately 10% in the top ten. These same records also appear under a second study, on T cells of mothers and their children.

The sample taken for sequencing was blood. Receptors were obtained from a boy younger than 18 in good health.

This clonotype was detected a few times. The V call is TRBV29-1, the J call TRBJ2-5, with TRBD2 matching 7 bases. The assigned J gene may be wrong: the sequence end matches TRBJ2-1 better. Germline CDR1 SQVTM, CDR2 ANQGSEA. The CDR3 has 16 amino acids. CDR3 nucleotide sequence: TGCAGCGTTGAAGAGAAAGGAGCGGGAAAGTACAATGAGCAGTTCTTC. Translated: CSVEEKGAGKYNEQFF.

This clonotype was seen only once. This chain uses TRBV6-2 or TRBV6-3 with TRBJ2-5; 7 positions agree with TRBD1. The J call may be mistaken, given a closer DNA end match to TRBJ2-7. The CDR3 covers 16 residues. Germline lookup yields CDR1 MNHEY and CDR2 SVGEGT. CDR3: CASSRLGQVGDYEQYF. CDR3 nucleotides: TGTGCCAGCAGCCGTCTCGGACAGGTTGGGGACTACGAGCAGTACTTC.

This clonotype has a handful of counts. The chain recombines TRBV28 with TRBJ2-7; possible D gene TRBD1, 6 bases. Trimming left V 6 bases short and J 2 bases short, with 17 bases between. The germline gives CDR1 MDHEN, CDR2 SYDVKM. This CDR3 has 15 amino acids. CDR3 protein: CASSSRARGTYEQYF. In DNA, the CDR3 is TGTGCCAGCAGCAGCCGCGCCAGGGGAACCTACGAGCAGTACTTC. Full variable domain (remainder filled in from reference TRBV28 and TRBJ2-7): DVKVTQSSRYLVKRTGEKVFLECVQDMDHENMFWYRQDPGLGLRLIYFSYDVKMKEKGDIPEGYSVSREKKERFSLILESASTNQTSMYLCASSSRARGTYEQYFGPGTRLTVT.

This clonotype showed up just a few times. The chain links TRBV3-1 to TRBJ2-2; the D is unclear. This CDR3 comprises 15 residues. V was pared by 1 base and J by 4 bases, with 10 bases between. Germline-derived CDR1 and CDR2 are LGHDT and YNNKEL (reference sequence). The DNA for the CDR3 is TGTGCCAGCAGCCAAGGACCTCCGGGCACCGGGGAGCTGTTTTTT. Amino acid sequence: CASSQGPPGTGELFF. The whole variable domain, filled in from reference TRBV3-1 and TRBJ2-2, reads DTAVSQTPKYLVTQMGNDKSIKCEQNLGHDTMYWYKQDSKKFLKIMFSYNNKELIINETVPNRFSPKSPDKAHLNLHINSLELGDSAVYFCASSQGPPGTGELFFGEGSRLTVL.

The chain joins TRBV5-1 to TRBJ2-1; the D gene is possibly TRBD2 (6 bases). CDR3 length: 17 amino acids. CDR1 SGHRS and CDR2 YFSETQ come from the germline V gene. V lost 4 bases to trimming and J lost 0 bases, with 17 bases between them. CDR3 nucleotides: TGCGCCAGCAGCCCGGACGGTGCGGGGAGCTCCTACAATGAGCAGTTCTTC. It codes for CASSPDGAGSSYNEQFF. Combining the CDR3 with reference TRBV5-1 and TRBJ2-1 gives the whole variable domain KAGVTQTPRYLIKTRGQQVTLSCSPISGHRSVSWYQQTPGQGLQFLFEYFSETQRNKGNFPGRFSGRQFSNSRSEMNVSTLELGDSALYLCASSPDGAGSSYNEQFFGPGTRLTVL.

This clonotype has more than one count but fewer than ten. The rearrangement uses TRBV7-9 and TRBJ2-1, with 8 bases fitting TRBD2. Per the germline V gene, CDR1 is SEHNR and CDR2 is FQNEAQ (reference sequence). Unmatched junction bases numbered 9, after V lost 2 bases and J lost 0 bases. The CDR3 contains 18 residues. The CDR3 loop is CASSLFRRAGGSYNEQFF. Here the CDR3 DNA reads TGTGCCAGCAGCTTATTCCGGAGGGCGGGGGGCTCCTACAATGAGCAGTTCTTC. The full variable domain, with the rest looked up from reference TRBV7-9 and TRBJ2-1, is DTGVSQNPRHKITKRGQNVTFRCDPISEHNRLYWYRQTLGQGPEFLTYFQNEAQLEKSRLLSDRFSAERPKGSFSTLEIQRTEQGDSAMYLCASSLFRRAGGSYNEQFFGPGTRLTVL.

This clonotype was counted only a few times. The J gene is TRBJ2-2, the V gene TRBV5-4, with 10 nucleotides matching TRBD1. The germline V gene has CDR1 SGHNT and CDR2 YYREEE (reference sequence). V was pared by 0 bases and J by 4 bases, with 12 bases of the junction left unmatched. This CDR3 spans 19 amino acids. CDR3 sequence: CASSLDLETGGIITGELFF. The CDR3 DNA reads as TGTGCCAGCAGCTTGGATTTGGAGACAGGGGGCATAATCACCGGGGAGCTGTTTTTT. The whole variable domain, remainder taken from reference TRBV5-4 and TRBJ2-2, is ETGVTQSPTHLIKTRGQQVTLRCSSQSGHNTVSWYQQALGQGPQFIFQYYREEENGRGNFPPRFSGLQFPNYSSELNVNALELDDSALYLCASSLDLETGGIITGELFFGEGSRLTVL.

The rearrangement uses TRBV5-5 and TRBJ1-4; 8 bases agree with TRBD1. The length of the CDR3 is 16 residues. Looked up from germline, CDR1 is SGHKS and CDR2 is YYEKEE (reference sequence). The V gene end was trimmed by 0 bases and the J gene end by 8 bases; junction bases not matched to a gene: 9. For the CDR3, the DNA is TGTGCCAGCAGCTTGGATACAGGGGGAGAGCGCGAAAAACTGTTTTTT. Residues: CASSLDTGGEREKLFF.

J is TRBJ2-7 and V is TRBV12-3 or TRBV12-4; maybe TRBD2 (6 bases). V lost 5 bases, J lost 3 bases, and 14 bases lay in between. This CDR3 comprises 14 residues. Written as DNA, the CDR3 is TGTGCCAGCAGTCTAGGAAGGAGGGTCTACGAGCAGTACTTC. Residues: CASSLGRRVYEQYF.

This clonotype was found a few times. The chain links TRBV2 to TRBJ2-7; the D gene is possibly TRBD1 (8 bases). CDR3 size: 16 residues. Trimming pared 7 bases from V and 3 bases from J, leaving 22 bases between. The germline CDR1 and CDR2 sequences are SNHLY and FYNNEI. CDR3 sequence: CASKGSDRGGYYEQYF. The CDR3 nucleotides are TGTGCCAGCAAGGGCTCCGACAGGGGAGGGTACTACGAGCAGTACTTC. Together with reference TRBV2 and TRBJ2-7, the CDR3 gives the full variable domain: EPEVTQTPSHQVTQMGQEVILRCVPISNHLYFYWYRQILGQKVEFLVSFYNNEISEKSEIFDDQFSVERPDGSNFTLKIRSTKLEDSAMYFCASKGSDRGGYYEQYFGPGTRLTVT.

Here the CDR3 DNA reads TGTGCCAGCAGCAACGGAAGGACCATATATTTT. Amino acid sequence: CASSNGRTIYF. This sequence joins TRBV6-5 and TRBJ1-3; D remains unclear. Germline V gives CDR1 MNHEY, CDR2 SVGAGI. The V end was cut by 6 bases, the J end by 10 bases, with 10 bases between. The CDR3 length is 11 residues.

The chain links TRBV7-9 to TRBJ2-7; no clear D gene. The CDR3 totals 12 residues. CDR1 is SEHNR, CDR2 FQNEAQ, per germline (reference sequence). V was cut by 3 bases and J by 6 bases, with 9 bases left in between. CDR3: CASSFGRAEQYF. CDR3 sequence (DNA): TGTGCCAGCAGCTTCGGTCGGGCCGAGCAGTACTTC.

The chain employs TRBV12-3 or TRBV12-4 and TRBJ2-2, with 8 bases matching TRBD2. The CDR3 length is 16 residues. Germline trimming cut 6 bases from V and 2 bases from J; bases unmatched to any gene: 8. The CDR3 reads CASRESGGLNTGELFF. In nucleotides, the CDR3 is TGTGCCAGCAGAGAGAGCGGGGGCCTCAACACCGGGGAGCTGTTTTTT.

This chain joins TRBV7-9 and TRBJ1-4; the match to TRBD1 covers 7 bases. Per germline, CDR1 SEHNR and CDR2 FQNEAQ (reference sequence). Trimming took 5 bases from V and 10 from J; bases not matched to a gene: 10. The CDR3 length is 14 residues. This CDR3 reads CASSEGQPYGKLFF. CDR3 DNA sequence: TGTGCCAGCAGCGAGGGACAGCCTTATGGAAAACTGTTTTTT.

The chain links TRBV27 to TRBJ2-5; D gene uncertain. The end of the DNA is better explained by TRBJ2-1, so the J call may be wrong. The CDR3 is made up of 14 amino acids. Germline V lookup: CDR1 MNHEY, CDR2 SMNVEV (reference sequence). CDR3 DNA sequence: TGTGCCAGCAGTACTCACCCGAAAGTAGGCGAGCAGTTCTTC. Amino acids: CASSTHPKVGEQFF.

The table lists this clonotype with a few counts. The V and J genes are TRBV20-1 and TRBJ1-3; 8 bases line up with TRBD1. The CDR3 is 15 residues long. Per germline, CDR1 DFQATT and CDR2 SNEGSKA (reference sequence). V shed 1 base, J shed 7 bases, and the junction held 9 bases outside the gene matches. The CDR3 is CSARGKDRDGNTIYF. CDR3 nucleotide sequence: TGCAGTGCTAGAGGAAAGGACAGGGATGGGAACACCATATATTTT.

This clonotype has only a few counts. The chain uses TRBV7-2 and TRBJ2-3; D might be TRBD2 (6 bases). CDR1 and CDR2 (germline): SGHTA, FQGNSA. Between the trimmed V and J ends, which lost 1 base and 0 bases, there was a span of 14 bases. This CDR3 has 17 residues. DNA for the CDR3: TGTGCCAGCAGCTTAGGCCCCGCGGGGATTAGCACAGATACGCAGTATTTT. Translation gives CASSLGPAGISTDTQYF. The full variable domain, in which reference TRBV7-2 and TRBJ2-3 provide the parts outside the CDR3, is GAGVSQSPSNKVTEKGKDVELRCDPISGHTALYWYRQSLGQGLEFLIYFQGNSAPDKSGLPSDRFSAERTGGSVSTLTIQRTQQEDSAVYLCASSLGPAGISTDTQYFGPGTRLTVL.

The CDR3 nucleotides read TGTGCCAGCAGTTCCGGACAGGGGGGGAAAAACATTCAGTACTTC. Translating gives CASSSGQGGKNIQYF. This chain connects TRBV6-2 or TRBV6-3 to TRBJ2-4, with 10 bases identical to TRBD1. The V and J ends lost 4 bases and 4 bases, in that order; junction bases with no gene match: 4. The germline gives CDR1 MNHEY, CDR2 SVGEGT. The CDR3 covers 15 residues.

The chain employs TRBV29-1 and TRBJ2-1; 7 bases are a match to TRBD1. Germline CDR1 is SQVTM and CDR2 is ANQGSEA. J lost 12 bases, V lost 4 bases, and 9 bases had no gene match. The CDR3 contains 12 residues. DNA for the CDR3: TGCAGCGTTGGGCCCGAAAACAGGGGGCAGTTCTTC. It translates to CSVGPENRGQFF.

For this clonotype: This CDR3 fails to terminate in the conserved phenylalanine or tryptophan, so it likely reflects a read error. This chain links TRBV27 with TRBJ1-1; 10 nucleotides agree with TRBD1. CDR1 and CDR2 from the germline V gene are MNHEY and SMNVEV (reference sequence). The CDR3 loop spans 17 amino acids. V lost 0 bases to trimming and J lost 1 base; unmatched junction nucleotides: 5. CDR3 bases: TGTGCCAGCAGTTTATCGACAGGGGGCGCTCCGAACACTGAAGCTTTCTAT. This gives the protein CASSLSTGGAPNTEAFY.

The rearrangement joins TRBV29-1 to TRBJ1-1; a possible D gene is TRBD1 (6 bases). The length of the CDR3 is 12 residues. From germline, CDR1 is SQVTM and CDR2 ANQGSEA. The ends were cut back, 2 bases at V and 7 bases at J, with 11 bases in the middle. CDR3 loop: CSVESGRGEAFF. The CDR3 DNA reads TGCAGCGTTGAATCCGGCAGGGGTGAAGCTTTCTTT.

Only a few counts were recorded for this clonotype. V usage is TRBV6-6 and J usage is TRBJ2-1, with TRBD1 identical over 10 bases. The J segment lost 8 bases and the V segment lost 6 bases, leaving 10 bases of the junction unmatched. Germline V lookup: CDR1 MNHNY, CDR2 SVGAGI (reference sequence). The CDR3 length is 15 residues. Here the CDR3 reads CASSTRDRGGDEQFF. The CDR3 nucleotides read TGTGCCAGCAGCACTCGGGACAGGGGAGGCGATGAGCAGTTCTTC.

CDR3 nucleotides: TGCAGTGCTAGGAGCGGGGGTGTCACCGGGGAGCTGTTTTTT. This codes for CSARSGGVTGELFF. The chain is built from TRBV20-1 and TRBJ2-2; 8 bases are shared with TRBD2. CDR3 size: 14 residues. Germline trimming cut 3 bases from V and 4 bases from J; bases unmatched to any gene: 4. Germline V lookup: CDR1 DFQATT, CDR2 SNEGSKA (reference sequence).

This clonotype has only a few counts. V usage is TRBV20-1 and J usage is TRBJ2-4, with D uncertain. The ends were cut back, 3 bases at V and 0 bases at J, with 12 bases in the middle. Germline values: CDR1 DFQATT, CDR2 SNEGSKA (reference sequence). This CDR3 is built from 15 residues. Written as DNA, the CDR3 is TGCAGTGCTAGTGACGGTCTACTAGCCAAAAACATTCAGTACTTC. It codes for CSASDGLLAKNIQYF.

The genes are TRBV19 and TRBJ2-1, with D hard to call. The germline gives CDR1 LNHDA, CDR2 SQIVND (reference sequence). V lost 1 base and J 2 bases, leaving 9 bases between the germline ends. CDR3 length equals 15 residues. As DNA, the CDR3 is TGTGCCAGTAGTATAGGGGGTCCCCCCTACAATGAGCAGTTCTTC. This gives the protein CASSIGGPPYNEQFF.

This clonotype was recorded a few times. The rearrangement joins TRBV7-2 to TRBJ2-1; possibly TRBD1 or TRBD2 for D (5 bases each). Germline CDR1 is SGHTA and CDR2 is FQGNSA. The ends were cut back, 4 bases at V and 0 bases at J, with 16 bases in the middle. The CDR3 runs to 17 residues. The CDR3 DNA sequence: TGTGCCAGCAGCTCACCGGGTTCAGGGAGCTCCTACAATGAGCAGTTCTTC. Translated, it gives CASSSPGSGSSYNEQFF.

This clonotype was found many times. The CDR3 nucleotides are TGTGCCAGCAGTCCTACACGGAACAATGAGCAGTTCTTC. It codes for CASSPTRNNEQFF. The chain combines TRBV6-5 with TRBJ2-1; D is unclear. V lost 5 bases, J lost 5 bases, and 10 bases lay in between. Germline CDR1 and CDR2: MNHEY and SVGAGI. The CDR3 contains 13 residues.

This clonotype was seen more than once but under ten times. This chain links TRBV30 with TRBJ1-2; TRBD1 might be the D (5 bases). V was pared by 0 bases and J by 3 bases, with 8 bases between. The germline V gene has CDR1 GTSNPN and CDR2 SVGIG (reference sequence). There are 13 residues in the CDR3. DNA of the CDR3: TGTGCCTGGAGTGTCGCACAGGACTATGGCTACACCTTC. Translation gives CAWSVAQDYGYTF.